This T cell receptor (beta chain) was profiled in a study of CD8+CD57+ T cells in acquired aplastic anemia. Looking at the study overall: Sorted CD4+ and CD8+ cells gave an average of approximately 3 ug of DNA. Healthy donors had, on average, roughly 9.9 million reads for their CD4+ cells. Overall study findings and caveats: Found in both controls and patients were some 30 CD8+ CDR3 sequences.

Genomic DNA templated the TCR beta VDJ and CDR3 profiling. One entry per CDR3 protein, called by TCRdb with MiXCR from the reads. The sample lists more than 100,000 distinct CDR3 sequences, around two fifths occurring once. Ten or more counts support this clonotype. The antigen remains undetermined. Source material: sorted CD4+, CD8+, or CD8+CD57+ T cells (not recorded which) from PBMCs. The origin of this receptor is a human donor in good health, serving as a control.

The CDR3 loop reads CASSSSGYEQYF. The CDR3 region has the DNA TGTGCCAGCAGCTCGTCAGGATACGAGCAGTACTTC. The chain recombines TRBV7-9 with TRBJ2-7; D is ambiguous. V shed 4 bases and J shed 4 bases, with 8 bases lying between them. From germline, CDR1 is SEHNR and CDR2 FQNEAQ (reference sequence). The CDR3 sequence is 12 residues long.